Detailed here is one T cell receptor (beta chain). No cognate antigen has been identified for it. This sample was taken from a study of monozygotic twins with inflammatory bowel disease (dated by TCRdb to about 2019). Broadly, across the study: In total, approximately 28 monozygotic twin pairs made up the full study: 19 Danish pairs, all IBD-discordant, plus nine German pairs, of which four were IBD-concordant and five were IBD-discordant. Disease-associated traits were sought mainly through comparisons between IBD patients and their genetically identical healthy co-twins within discordant pairs. Each individual had, on average, about 151 000 unique TCRalpha sequences and 181 000 unique TCRbeta sequences available for analysis. What the research found in general, with its limitations: IBD patients shared fewer clonotypes with other individuals than healthy twins did, most markedly in patients showing signs of disease activity. No single strong signal or clonotype linked to IBD turned up in the results, so the idea that one exists was not supported. Repertoire similarity did not differ between concordant and discordant twins, possibly due to limited statistical power. Different T cell subtypes could not be distinguished in the analysis. Because patients were on differing immunosuppressive treatments, the repertoires may have picked up extra background noise and inter-individual variability. IBD patients had lower TCRbeta repertoire diversity, measured by the inverse Simpson index, than their healthy co-twins.

Library construction relied on 5' RACE. Each TCR library was prepared from about 4,000 ng of total RNA. For each sample, cDNA synthesis was carried out in eight separate reactions using SMARTScribe reverse transcriptase. During cDNA synthesis, unique molecular identifiers containing a 6-nucleotide sample barcode were introduced by template switching. Amplification of TCRalpha and TCRbeta cDNA involved two nested PCRs of about 15 and 9 cycles, and each PCR was followed by bead purification. Before amplification, cDNA was treated with uracil DNA-glycosylase and purified using the QIAquick PCR purification kit. The second PCR added Illumina TruSeq-compatible adapters along with sample-specific barcodes. TapeStation and Qubit were used to check library quality and concentration, and 5 ng of each library went into the pool. Sequencing of the pooled libraries was done on an Illumina HiSeq2500 single-index Rapid Run using custom sequencing primers and 2 x 100 bp reads. Under the source paper's analysis protocol: UMI-based consensus assembly with MiGEC version 1.2.6 was used to correct PCR and sequencing errors. MiXCR version 2.1.1 was used for V(D)J alignment, clonotype assembly and CDR3 extraction. To normalise gene usage, clonotype sharing and MAIT/NKT TCR abundance, the top 1000, 10 000 and 20 000 clonotypes in each sample were analysed. After downsampling to 27 000 UMIs, diversity was calculated as the inverse Simpson index using the vegan R package. Paired Mann-Whitney U tests were applied to discordant twin pairs, with Benjamini-Hochberg correction for multiple testing. The reads went through TCRdb reprocessing, and each CDR3 protein sequence gets one entry with no DNA. What appears here as the V and J calls and clone size reflects TCRdb's work, not the paper's. The sample table records fewer than 400,000 distinct CDR3 sequences. 5.6% of the sample is held by the ten biggest clonotypes.

From each donor, a roughly 2.3 ml peripheral blood sample was drawn into PAXgene tubes and stored at -80 degrees C. Without any T cell sorting, total RNA was extracted from whole blood using the PAXgene blood miRNA kit on an automated QIAcube. Peripheral blood from monozygotic twin pairs, either concordant or discordant for inflammatory bowel disease, underwent deep TCRalpha and TCRbeta repertoire profiling that used unique molecular barcoding. Smoking habits were recorded for all twin pairs, with individuals classified as current, former or never smokers. CDR1 and CDR2, per the germline V gene, are SGHTA and FQGNSA. The CDR3 sequence holds 15 residues, the cysteine and phenylalanine included. DNA is not on record.

Sequenced input: blood. The source is a human donor with ulcerative colitis or Crohn's disease, or a healthy co-twin of an affected twin (not recorded which). Rearrangement joined TRBV7-2 to TRBJ2-4. The CDR3 is CASSLAIGAENIQYF. Reference TRBV7-2 and TRBJ2-4 genes cover what lies past the CDR3, so the full variable domain is GAGVSQSPSNKVTEKGKDVELRCDPISGHTALYWYRQSLGQGLEFLIYFQGNSAPDKSGLPSDRFSAERTGGSVSTLTIQRTQQEDSAVYLCASSLAIGAENIQYFGAGTRLSVL.